Shown below are 5 T cell receptor beta chains from a single sample sequenced in a study of T cell responses to AZD1222 COVID-19 vaccine. The table came from immunoSEQ multiplex PCR; TCRdb's copy has only in-frame clones and leaves some out. The data contain over 100,000 clones, approximately 90% of them singletons. Sequencing used peripheral blood, obtained on day 0 of AZD1222 vaccination. These receptors all stem from an adult in good health.

The V call is TRBV7-2, the J call TRBJ2-2; D not resolved. The CDR3 consists of 15 residues. Deletions cut 1 base from V and 0 bases from J, with 6 bases between. Per germline, CDR1 SGHTA and CDR2 FQGNSA. The CDR3 sequence: CASSLGLANTGELFF. The CDR3 nucleotides are TGTGCCAGCAGCTTAGGACTTGCGAACACCGGGGAGCTGTTTTTT. Using reference TRBV7-2 and TRBJ2-2 for the parts outside the CDR3, the full variable domain is GAGVSQSPSNKVTEKGKDVELRCDPISGHTALYWYRQSLGQGLEFLIYFQGNSAPDKSGLPSDRFSAERTGGSVSTLTIQRTQQEDSAVYLCASSLGLANTGELFFGEGSRLTVL.

V is TRBV19 and J is TRBJ1-2; D remains unclear. Germline values: CDR1 LNHDA, CDR2 SQIVND (reference sequence). Trimming took 4 bases from V and 4 from J, leaving 7 bases between them. This CDR3 spans 12 amino acids. The CDR3 sequence: CASSTGGYGYTF. The CDR3 coding sequence is TGTGCCAGTAGTACAGGCGGCTATGGCTACACCTTC.

The chain combines TRBV6-2 or TRBV6-3 with TRBJ1-1; possibly TRBD1 for D (5 bases). V gave up 6 bases and J gave up 4 bases, with 12 bases separating them. The germline V gene has CDR1 MNHEY and CDR2 SVGEGT. The CDR3 totals 13 residues. This chain's CDR3 is CASSLGTFTEAFF. For the CDR3, the DNA is TGTGCCAGCAGCTTAGGGACGTTCACTGAAGCTTTCTTT.

The chain has TRBV28 and TRBJ1-2; the D gene is possibly TRBD1 (5 bases). CDR1 is MDHEN, CDR2 SYDVKM, per germline. Trimming removed 8 bases at V and 6 bases at J, with 22 bases between. This CDR3 comprises 15 residues. The CDR3 coding sequence is TGTGCCAGCTCTACCGGATCGGGGGGTTGGAATGGCTACACCTTC. Translation gives CASSTGSGGWNGYTF.

The rearrangement uses TRBV9 and TRBJ2-3, with D unresolved. This CDR3 region has 13 residues. Germline CDR1 SGDLS, CDR2 YYNGEE. Between the trimmed V and J ends, which lost 0 bases and 8 bases, there was a span of 10 bases. The CDR3, as DNA: TGTGCCAGCAGCGTAGGCCCCGTCGGTACGCAGTATTTT. Translation: CASSVGPVGTQYF.